The subject of this entry is one T cell receptor (beta chain). Its matching antigen is unknown. These data are taken from a study of CD8+ T cells in alopecia areata. Study-wide findings and caveats: Sequenced scalp T cells also include alphabeta T cells resident in normal skin. Higher clonality and more expanded CD8+ clones appeared in lesional than normal scalp. Possibly as an HLA-related effect, TCR sharing across patients appeared less clear than in mice.

The V gene lost 1 base and the J gene lost 5 bases, with 11 bases spanning the gap. The germline CDR1 and CDR2 sequences are MGHRA and YSYEKL. The CDR3 is made up of 15 amino acids. cDNA reverse transcribed from extracted RNA served as the sequencing template. Libraries were prepared by immunoSEQ multiplex PCR; TCRdb keeps only in-frame clonotypes and omits some of them. The sample has roughly 140,000 clones; approximately 65% are singletons. The chain employs TRBV4-1 and TRBJ1-4; D is unresolved. The TCR originated in a human donor in good health. Sequences were obtained from CD8+ T cells sorted from blood. For the CDR3, the DNA is TGCGCCAGCAGCCAAGGGCCCGGGCAGAATGAAAAACTGTTTTTT. Protein product: CASSQGPGQNEKLFF.